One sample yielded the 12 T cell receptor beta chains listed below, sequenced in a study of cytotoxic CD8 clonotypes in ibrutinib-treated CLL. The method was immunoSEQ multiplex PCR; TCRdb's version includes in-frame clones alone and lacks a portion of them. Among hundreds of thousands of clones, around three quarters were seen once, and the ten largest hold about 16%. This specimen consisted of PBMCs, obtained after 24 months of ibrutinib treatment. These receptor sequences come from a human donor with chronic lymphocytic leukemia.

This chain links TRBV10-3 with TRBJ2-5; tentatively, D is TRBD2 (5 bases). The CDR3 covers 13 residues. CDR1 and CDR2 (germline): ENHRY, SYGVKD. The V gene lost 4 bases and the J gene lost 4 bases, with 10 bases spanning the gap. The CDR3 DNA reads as TGTGCCATCAGTGCCGCGGGCGGAGAGACCCAGTACTTC. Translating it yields CAISAAGGETQYF.

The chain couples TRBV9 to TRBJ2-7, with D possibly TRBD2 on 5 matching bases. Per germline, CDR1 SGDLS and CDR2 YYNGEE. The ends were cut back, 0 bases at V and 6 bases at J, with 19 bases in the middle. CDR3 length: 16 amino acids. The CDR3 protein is CASSVGSGNTESEQYF. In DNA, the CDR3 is TGTGCCAGCAGCGTAGGCAGCGGAAACACTGAGTCCGAGCAGTACTTC.

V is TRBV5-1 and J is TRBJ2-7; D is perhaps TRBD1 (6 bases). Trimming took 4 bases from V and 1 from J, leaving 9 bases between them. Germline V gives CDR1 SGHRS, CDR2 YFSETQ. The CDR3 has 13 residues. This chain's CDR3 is CASSPDSSYEQYF. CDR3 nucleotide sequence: TGCGCCAGCAGCCCGGACAGTTCCTACGAGCAGTACTTC.

The CDR3 sequence is CATQTDRRTNTEAFF. In nucleotides, the CDR3 is TGTGCCACTCAGACAGACCGAAGGACTAACACTGAAGCTTTCTTT. This sequence joins TRBV19 and TRBJ1-1; the D gene is possibly TRBD1 (5 bases). The CDR3 extends over 15 amino acids. Trimming removed 10 bases from V and 2 bases from J, with 20 bases in between. Germline V gene lookup returns CDR1 LNHDA and CDR2 SQIVND (reference sequence).

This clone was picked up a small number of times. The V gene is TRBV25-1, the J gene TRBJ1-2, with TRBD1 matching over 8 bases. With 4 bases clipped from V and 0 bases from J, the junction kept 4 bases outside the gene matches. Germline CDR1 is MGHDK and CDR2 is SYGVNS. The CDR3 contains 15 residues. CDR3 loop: CASSVVDRANYGYTF. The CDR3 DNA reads TGTGCCAGCAGTGTAGTGGACAGGGCTAACTATGGCTACACCTTC.

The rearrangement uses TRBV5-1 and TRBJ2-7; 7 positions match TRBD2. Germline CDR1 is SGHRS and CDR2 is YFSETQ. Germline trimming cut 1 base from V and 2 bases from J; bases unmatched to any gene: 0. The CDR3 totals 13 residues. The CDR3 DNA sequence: TGCGCCAGCAGCTTGCGGGGGGCCTACGAGCAGTACTTC. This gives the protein CASSLRGAYEQYF.

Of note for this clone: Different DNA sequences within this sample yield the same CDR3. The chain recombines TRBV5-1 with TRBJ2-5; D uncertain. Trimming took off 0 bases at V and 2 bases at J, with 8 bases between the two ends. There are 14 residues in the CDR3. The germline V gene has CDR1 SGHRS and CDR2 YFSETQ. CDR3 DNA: TGCGCCAGCAGCTTGGATTCAGTTCAAGAGACCCAGTACTTC. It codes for CASSLDSVQETQYF.

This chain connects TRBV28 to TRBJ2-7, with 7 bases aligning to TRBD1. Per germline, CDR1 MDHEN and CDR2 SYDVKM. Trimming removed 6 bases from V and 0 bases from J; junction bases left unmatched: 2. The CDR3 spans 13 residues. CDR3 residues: CASRTGFSYEQYF. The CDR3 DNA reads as TGTGCCAGCAGGACAGGGTTCTCCTACGAGCAGTACTTC.

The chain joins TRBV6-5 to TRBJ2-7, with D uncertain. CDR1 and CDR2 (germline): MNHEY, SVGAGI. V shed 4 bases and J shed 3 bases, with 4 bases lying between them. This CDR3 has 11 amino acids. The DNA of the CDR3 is TGTGCCAGCAGTTTCGGCTACGAGCAGTACTTC. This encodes CASSFGYEQYF.

As DNA, the CDR3 is TGTGCCAGCAGCCCTAGGGTTGGTGGTCAGCCCCAGCATTTT. Residues: CASSPRVGGQPQHF. The genes are TRBV9 and TRBJ1-5, with D unresolved. The CDR3 runs 14 residues. V lost 4 bases and J 6 bases, leaving 14 bases between the germline ends. Per the germline V gene, CDR1 is SGDLS and CDR2 is YYNGEE.

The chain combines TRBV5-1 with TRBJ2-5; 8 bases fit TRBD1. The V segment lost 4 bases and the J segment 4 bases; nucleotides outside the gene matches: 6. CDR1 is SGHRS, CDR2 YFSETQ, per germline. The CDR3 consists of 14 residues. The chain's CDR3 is CASSQHRGIETQYF. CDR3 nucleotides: TGCGCCAGCAGCCAACACAGGGGGATAGAGACCCAGTACTTC.

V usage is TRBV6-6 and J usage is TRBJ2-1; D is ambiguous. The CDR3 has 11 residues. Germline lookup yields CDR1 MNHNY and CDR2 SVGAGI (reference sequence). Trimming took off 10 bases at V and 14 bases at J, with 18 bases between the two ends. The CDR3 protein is CATVTQSVEFF. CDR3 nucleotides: TGTGCCACCGTGACCCAAAGCGTAGAGTTCTTC.